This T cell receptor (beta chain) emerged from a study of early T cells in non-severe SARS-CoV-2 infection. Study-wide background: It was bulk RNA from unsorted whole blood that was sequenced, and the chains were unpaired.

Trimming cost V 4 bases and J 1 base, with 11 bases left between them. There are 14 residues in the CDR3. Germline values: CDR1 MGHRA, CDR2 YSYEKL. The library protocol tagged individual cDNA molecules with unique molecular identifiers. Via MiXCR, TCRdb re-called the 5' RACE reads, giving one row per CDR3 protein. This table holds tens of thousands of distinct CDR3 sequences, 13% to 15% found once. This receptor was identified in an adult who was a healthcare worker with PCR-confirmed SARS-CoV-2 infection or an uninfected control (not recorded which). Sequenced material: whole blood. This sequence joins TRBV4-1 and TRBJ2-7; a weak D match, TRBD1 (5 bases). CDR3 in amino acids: CASSPWTNSYEQYF. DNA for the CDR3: TGCGCCAGCAGCCCTTGGACAAATTCCTACGAGCAGTACTTC.